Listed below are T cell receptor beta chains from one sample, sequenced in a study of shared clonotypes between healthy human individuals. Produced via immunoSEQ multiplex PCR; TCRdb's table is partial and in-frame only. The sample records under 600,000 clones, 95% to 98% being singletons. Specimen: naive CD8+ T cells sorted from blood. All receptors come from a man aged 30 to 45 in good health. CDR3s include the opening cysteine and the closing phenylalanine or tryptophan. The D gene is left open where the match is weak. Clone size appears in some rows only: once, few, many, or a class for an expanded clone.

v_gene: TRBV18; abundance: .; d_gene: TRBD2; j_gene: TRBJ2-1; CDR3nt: TGTGCCAGCTCATATGGGACTAGCGGATACAATGAGCAGTTCTTC; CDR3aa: CASSYGTSGYNEQFF
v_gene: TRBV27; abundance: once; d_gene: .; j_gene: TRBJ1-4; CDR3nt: TGTGCCAGCAGCCCACAGGGCATTAATGAAAAACTGTTTTTT; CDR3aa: CASSPQGINEKLFF
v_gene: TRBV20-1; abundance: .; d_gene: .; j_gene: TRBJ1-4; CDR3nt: TGCAGTGTCAACGGTGATGAAAAACTGTTTTTT; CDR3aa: CSVNGDEKLFF
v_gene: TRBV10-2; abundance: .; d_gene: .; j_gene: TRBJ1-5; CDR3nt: TGCGCCAGCAGACAGGGACCCGATCAGCCCCAGCATTTT; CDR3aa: CASRQGPDQPQHF
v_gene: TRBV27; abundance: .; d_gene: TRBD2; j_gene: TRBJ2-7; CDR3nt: TGTGCCAGCAGTAAACTAGCGGAACACTACGAGCAGTACTTC; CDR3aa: CASSKLAEHYEQYF
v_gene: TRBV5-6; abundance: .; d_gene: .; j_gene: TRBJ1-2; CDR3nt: TGTGCCAGCAGCTTTTCTCAAGCTAACTATGGCTACACCTTC; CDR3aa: CASSFSQANYGYTF
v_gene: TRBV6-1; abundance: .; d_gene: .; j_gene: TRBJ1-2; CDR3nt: TGTGCCAGCAGTGAAACCGAGAGGAGGGTCGGAAACTATGGCTACACCTTC; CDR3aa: CASSETERRVGNYGYTF
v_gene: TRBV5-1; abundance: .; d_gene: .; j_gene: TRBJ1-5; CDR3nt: TGCGCCAGCAGCTTGTGTAGGGTTCGGGGGGACCCGTATAGCAATCAGCCCCAGCATTTT; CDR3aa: CASSLCRVRGDPYSNQPQHF
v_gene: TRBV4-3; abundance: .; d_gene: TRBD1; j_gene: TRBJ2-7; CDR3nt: TGCGCCAGCAGCTCCGTGGTAGGGACAGGGTGGTACGAGCAGTACTTC; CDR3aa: CASSSVVGTGWYEQYF
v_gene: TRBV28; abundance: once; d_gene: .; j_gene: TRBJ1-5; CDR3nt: TGTGCCAGCAGTTTATCCGGGGTAAGCAGTCCCCAGCATTTT; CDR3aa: CASSLSGVSSPQHF
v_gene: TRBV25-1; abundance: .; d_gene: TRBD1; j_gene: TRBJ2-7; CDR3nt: TGTGCCAGCAGCGGACAGGGGTACGGATACGAGCAGTACTTC; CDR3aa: CASSGQGYGYEQYF
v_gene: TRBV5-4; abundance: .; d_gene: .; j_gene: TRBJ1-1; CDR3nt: TGTGCCAGCAGCCCCTACCGCAGGTTGAACACTGAAGCTTTCTTT; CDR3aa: CASSPYRRLNTEAFF
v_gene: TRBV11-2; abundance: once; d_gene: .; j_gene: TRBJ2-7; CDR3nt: TGTGCCAGCTCCGGCGGGGCTTACGAGCAGTACTTC; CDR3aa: CASSGGAYEQYF
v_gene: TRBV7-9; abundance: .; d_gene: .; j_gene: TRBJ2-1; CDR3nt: TGTGCCAGCAGCTTCCTGACCGGGACACTTCGGAATGAGCAGTTCTTC; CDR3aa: CASSFLTGTLRNEQFF
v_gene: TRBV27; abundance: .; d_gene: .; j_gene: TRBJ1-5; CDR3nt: TGTGCCAGCAGTTCCTGGACACATCCCGATAAGATAGGCAATCAGCCCCAGCATTTT; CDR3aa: CASSSWTHPDKIGNQPQHF
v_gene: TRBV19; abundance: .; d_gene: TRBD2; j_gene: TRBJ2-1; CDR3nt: TGTGCCAGTAGTATACCGGGAGGGCCCTCCAATGAGCAGTTCTTC; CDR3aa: CASSIPGGPSNEQFF
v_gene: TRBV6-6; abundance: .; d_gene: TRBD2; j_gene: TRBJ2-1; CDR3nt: TGTGCCAGCAGTTTCACTAGCGGCTACAATGAGCAGTTCTTC; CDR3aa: CASSFTSGYNEQFF
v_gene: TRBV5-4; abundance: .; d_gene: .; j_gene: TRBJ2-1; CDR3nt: TGTGCCAGCAGCTTGGACCAGGGGGGACGGTCCTACAATGAGCAGTTCTTC; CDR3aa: CASSLDQGGRSYNEQFF
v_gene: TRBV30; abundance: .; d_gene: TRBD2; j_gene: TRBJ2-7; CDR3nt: TGTGCCTGGAGTAGGGGACTAGCGGGAGGAACCTACGAGCAGTACTTC; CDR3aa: CAWSRGLAGGTYEQYF
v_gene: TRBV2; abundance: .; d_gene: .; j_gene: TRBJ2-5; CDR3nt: TGTGCCAGCAGAGGGACTGACGGAGAAGAGACCCAGTACTTC; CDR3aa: CASRGTDGEETQYF
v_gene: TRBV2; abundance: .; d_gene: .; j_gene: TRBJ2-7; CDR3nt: TGTGCCAGCACCCAATTTGGCTACGAGCAGTACTTC; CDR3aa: CASTQFGYEQYF
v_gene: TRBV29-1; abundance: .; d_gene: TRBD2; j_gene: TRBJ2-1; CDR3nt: TGCAGCGTTGTGCCAGCGGGGAACAACAATGAGCAGTTCTTC; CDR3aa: CSVVPAGNNNEQFF
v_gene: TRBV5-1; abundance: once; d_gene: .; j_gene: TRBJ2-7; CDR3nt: TGCGCCAGCAGCTCGGGGCAGGGGACCCCCTTCTACGAGCAGTACTTC; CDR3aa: CASSSGQGTPFYEQYF
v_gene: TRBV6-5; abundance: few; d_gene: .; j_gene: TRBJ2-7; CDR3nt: TGTGCCAGCAGCGGGATGAGCGACGAGCAGTACTTC; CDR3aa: CASSGMSDEQYF
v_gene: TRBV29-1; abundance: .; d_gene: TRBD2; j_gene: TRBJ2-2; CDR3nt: TGCAGCGTTGAAGTAGGACTAGCGGCCGCAACCGGGGAGCTGTTTTTT; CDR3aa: CSVEVGLAAATGELFF
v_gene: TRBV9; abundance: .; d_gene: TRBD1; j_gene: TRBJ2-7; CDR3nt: TGTGCCAGCAGCCTCGGACAGGGTGGCTACGAGCAGTACTTC; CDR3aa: CASSLGQGGYEQYF
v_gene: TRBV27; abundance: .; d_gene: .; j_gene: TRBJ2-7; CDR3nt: TGTGCCAGCAGTTTATCGTTTAGCTCCTACGAGCAGTACTTC; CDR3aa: CASSLSFSSYEQYF
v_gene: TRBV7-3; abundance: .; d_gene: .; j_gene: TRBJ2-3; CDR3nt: TGTGCCAGCAGCTTAGTCTCAGCCGATCAAAACACAGATACGCAGTATTTT; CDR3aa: CASSLVSADQNTDTQYF
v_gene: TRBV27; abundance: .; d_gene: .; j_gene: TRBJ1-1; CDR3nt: TGTGCCAGCAGTTTGACAAGGTACAAAGGGAACACTGAAGCTTTCTTT; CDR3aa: CASSLTRYKGNTEAFF
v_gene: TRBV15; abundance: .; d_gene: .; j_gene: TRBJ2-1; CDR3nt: TGTGCCACCAGCAGAGATGGAGGCGGGAATGACAATGAGCAGTTCTTC; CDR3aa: CATSRDGGGNDNEQFF
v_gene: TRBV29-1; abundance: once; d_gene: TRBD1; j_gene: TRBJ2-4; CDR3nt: TGCAGCGTCGTTCGCGAATCGACAGGGCTAGCCAAAAACATTCAGTACTTC; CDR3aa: CSVVRESTGLAKNIQYF
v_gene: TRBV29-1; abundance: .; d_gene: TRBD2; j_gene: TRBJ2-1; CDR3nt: TGCAGCGCTAGACTAGCGGGAGTAAGTTACAATGAGCAGTTCTTC; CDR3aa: CSARLAGVSYNEQFF
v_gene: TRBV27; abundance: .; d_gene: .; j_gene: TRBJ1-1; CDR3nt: TGTGCCAGCAGTTTCGCCCATATGAACACTGAAGCTTTCTTT; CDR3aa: CASSFAHMNTEAFF
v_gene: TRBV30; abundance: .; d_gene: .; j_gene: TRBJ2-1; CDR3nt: TGTGCCTGGGTAGGTCCCCCCGCGGTGGATGAGCAGTTCTTC; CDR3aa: CAWVGPPAVDEQFF
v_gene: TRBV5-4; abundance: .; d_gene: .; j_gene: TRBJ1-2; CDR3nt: TGTGCCAGCAGCTCCTACGCCGACAGGAACTATGGCTACACCTTC; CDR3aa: CASSSYADRNYGYTF
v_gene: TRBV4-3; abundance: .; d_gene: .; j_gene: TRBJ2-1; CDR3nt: TGCGCCAGCAGCCAAGCCATTGGTACCTACAATGAGCAGTTCTTC; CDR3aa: CASSQAIGTYNEQFF
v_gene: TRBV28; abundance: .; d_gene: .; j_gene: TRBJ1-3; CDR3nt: TGTGCCAGCAGCTCTCTCTGGATAGGCTCTGGAAACACCATATATTTT; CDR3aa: CASSSLWIGSGNTIYF
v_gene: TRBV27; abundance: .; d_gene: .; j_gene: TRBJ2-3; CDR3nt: TGTGCCAGCAGCCCCGGGACGGCTAGCACAGATACGCAGTATTTT; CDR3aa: CASSPGTASTDTQYF
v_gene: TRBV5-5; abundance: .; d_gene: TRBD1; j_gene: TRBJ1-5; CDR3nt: TGTGCCAGCAGCTTGACAGTAGGGGGACAGCAGAATCAGCCCCAGCATTTT; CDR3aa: CASSLTVGGQQNQPQHF
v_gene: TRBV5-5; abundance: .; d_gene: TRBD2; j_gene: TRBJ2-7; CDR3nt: TGTGCCAGCAGCTTATTTGGAAGGGAGCGGGGTACCGGGCAGTACTTC; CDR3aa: CASSLFGRERGTGQYF
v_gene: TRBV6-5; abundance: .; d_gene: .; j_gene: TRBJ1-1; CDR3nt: TGTGCCAGCAGCGGGATCGGTCTTGAAGCTTTCTTT; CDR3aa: CASSGIGLEAFF
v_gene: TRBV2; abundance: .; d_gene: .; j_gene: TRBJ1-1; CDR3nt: TGTGCCAGCAGTGAAAGAGAGGTCCTTCCCCCTGAAGCTTTCTTT; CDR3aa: CASSEREVLPPEAFF
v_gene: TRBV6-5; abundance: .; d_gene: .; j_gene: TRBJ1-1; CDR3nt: TGTGCCAGCAGTTACTTTGCGGGCCCTGACCTTGGGGCTTTCTTT; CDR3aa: CASSYFAGPDLGAFF
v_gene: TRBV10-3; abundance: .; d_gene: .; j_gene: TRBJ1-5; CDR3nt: TGTGCCATCAGTGACGGGGGGGGTTCGGGCTTACAGCCCCAGCATTTT; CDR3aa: CAISDGGGSGLQPQHF
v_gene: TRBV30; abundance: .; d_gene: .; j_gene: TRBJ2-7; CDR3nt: TGTGCCTGGAGTGTCAGGGCACTCCCTTACGAGCAGTACTTC; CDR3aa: CAWSVRALPYEQYF
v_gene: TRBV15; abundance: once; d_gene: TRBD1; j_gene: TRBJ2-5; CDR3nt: TGTGCCACCAGCAGAGCCCGGACAGGGGTAAAGACCCAGTACTTC; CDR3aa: CATSRARTGVKTQYF
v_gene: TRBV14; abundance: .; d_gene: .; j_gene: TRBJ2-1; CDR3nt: TGTGCCAGCAGCCAAGTAGGAACAGGGATCGTGGATGAGCAGTTCTTC; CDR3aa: CASSQVGTGIVDEQFF
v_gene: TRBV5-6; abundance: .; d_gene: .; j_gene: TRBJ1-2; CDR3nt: TGTGCCAGCAGCTTTAACAACGGAGGATATGGCTACACCTTC; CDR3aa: CASSFNNGGYGYTF
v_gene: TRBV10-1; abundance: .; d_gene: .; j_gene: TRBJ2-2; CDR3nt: TGCGCCAGCAGTGTTAAGTCCCCCGGGAGTAACACCGGGGAGCTGTTTTTT; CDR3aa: CASSVKSPGSNTGELFF
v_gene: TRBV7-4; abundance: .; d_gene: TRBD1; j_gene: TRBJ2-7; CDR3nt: TGTGCCAGCAGCGTACCGGGACAGGCGCCCTACGAGCAGTACTTC; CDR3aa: CASSVPGQAPYEQYF
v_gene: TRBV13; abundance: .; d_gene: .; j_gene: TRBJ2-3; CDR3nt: TGTGCCAGCAGACCCGGGGTCAGAGATACGCAGTATTTT; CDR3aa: CASRPGVRDTQYF
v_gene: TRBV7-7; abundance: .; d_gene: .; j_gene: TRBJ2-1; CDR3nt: TGTGCCAGCAGCCCAAAATTTAGTGCCTTGCACTACAATGAGCAGTTCTTC; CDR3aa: CASSPKFSALHYNEQFF
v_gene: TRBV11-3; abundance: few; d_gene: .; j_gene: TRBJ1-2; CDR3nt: TGTGCCAGCAGTGCCATACGGTGCACCTTC; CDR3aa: CASSAIRCTF
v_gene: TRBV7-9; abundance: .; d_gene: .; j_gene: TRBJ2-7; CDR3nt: TGTGCCAGCAGCTCCGGGACGGAAGCCTACGAGCAGTACTTC; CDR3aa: CASSSGTEAYEQYF
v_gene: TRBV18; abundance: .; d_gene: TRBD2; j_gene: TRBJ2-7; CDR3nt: TGTGCCAGCTCACCCGGGACTAGCGGGCCCCCCGAGCAGTACTTC; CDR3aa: CASSPGTSGPPEQYF
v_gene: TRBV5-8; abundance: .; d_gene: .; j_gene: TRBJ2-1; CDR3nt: TGTGCCAGCAGCTTGACAGACTCCTACAATGAGCAGTTCTTC; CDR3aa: CASSLTDSYNEQFF
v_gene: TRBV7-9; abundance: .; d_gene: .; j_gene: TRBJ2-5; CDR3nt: TGTGCCAGCAGCGTGGATGGGGGGATGGAGACTCAGTACTTC; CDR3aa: CASSVDGGMETQYF
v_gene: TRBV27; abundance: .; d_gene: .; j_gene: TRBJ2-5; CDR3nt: TGTGCCAGCAGTTCGTGGGGGCAATCCGAGACCCAGTACTTC; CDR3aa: CASSSWGQSETQYF
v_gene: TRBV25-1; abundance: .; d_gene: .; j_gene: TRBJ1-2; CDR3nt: TGTGCCAGCAACAACGGCCAAGTTCATGGCTACACCTTC; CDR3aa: CASNNGQVHGYTF